The next 23 T cell receptor beta chains were all read from a single sample in a study of early T cells in non-severe SARS-CoV-2 infection. A single record per CDR3 protein comes from TCRdb applying MiXCR to the 5' RACE reads. The table shows about 80,000 distinct CDR3 sequences, with over 4% occurring only once. Here the sequenced sample was whole blood, taken at baseline. These receptor sequences come from an adult who was a healthcare worker with PCR-confirmed SARS-CoV-2 infection or an uninfected control (not recorded which).

The sample holds many counts of this clonotype. This rearrangement joins TRBV19 to TRBJ1-5; no firm D call. The V end was cut by 5 bases, the J end by 7 bases, with 6 bases between. CDR3 length equals 11 residues. Germline V gene data show CDR1 as LNHDA and CDR2 as SQIVND (reference sequence). CDR3 amino acids: CASSLGQPQHF. Here the CDR3 DNA reads TGTGCCAGTAGTTTGGGCCAGCCCCAGCATTTT.

The sample holds a few counts of this clonotype. The genes are TRBV10-3 and TRBJ1-1; maybe TRBD1 (5 bases). Germline CDR1 and CDR2: ENHRY and SYGVKD. V was shortened by 6 bases and J by 1 base, with 9 bases between the two germline ends. The CDR3 extends over 13 amino acids. This CDR3 reads CAIRPGPNTEAFF. The CDR3 DNA follows: TGTGCCATCAGGCCGGGGCCGAACACTGAAGCTTTCTTT.

The V call is TRBV4-2, the J call TRBJ2-7; TRBD1 is a possible D gene (5 bases). V lost 0 bases and J lost 3, with 15 bases in between. Germline V lookup: CDR1 LGHNA, CDR2 YNFKEQ. CDR3 length: 16 residues. The CDR3 nucleotides read TGTGCCAGCAGCCAAGATAGGGGCGGAGTAAACTACGAGCAGTACTTC. Residues: CASSQDRGGVNYEQYF.

The chain's CDR3 is CASSQIRDGRYNEQFF. The CDR3 DNA follows: TGTGCCAGCAGCCAGATCCGGGACGGAAGATACAATGAGCAGTTCTTC. The V gene is TRBV3-1, the J gene TRBJ2-1, with D tentatively TRBD1 or TRBD2 (5 bases each). V was pared by 3 bases and J by 4 bases, with 16 bases between. From germline, CDR1 is LGHDT and CDR2 YNNKEL (reference sequence). This CDR3 comprises 16 residues.

The CDR3 DNA sequence: TGTGCCAGCAGCTTAGTGTCGCGGACAGACTATGGCTACACCTTC. Protein: CASSLVSRTDYGYTF. The rearrangement joins TRBV7-9 to TRBJ1-2; a possible D gene is TRBD1 (6 bases). V dropped 1 base and J dropped 3 bases, with 12 bases sitting between them. The germline gives CDR1 SEHNR, CDR2 FQNEAQ (reference sequence). This CDR3 is 15 amino acids long.

This clonotype has just a few counts. The genes are TRBV6-1 and TRBJ2-5; D remains ambiguous. V lost 2 bases, J lost 5 bases, and 9 bases lay in between. Germline V CDR1 and CDR2: MNHNS, SASEGT. The CDR3 has 13 residues. Here the CDR3 reads CASSETHRETQYF. The CDR3 bases are TGTGCCAGCAGTGAAACCCACCGGGAGACCCAGTACTTC.

In its sample, this clonotype was seen a few times. The V call is TRBV28, the J call TRBJ2-1; 14 bases match TRBD2. Unmatched junction bases numbered 1, after V lost 6 bases and J lost 9 bases. The CDR3 is 13 residues long. From germline, CDR1 is MDHEN and CDR2 SYDVKM. In DNA, the CDR3 is TGTGCCAGCAGGACTAGCGGGAGGGCTGAGCAGTTCTTC. Amino acids: CASRTSGRAEQFF.

The chain is built from TRBV24-1 and TRBJ2-6, with D perhaps TRBD1 (5 bases). The CDR3 covers 18 residues. Germline V lookup: CDR1 KGHDR, CDR2 SFDVKD. Trimming left V 4 bases short and J 0 bases short, with 15 bases between. The CDR3 spells CATSDRVGPRSGANVLTF. As DNA, the CDR3 is TGTGCCACCAGTGACAGGGTAGGCCCCCGCTCTGGGGCCAACGTCCTGACTTTC.

This chain joins TRBV19 and TRBJ1-5, with D perhaps TRBD1 (6 bases). The ends were cut back, 10 bases at V and 3 bases at J, with 22 bases in the middle. Germline-derived CDR1 and CDR2 are LNHDA and SQIVND (reference sequence). This CDR3 has 16 residues. CDR3 amino acids: CATQYRHRDTNQPQHF. DNA for the CDR3: TGTGCCACCCAGTATAGGCATAGGGACACCAATCAGCCCCAGCATTTT.

This clonotype was observed a few times. The chain uses TRBV18 and TRBJ1-1, with TRBD1 as a possible D gene (6 bases). The CDR3 is made up of 14 amino acids. The V gene lost 3 bases and the J gene lost 4 bases, with 12 bases spanning the gap. The germline V gene has CDR1 KGHSH and CDR2 LQKENI. CDR3: CASSPLGGGTEAFF. CDR3 sequence (DNA): TGTGCCAGCTCACCTTTGGGGGGCGGCACTGAAGCTTTCTTT. The whole variable domain, remainder taken from reference TRBV18 and TRBJ1-1, is NAGVMQNPRHLVRRRGQEARLRCSPMKGHSHVYWYRQLPEEGLKFMVYLQKENIIDESGMPKERFSAEFPKEGPSILRIQQVVRGDSAAYFCASSPLGGGTEAFFGQGTRLTVV.

This clonotype was counted only a few times. V is TRBV28 and J is TRBJ2-5, with D perhaps matching TRBD1 or TRBD2 (5 bases each). V was cut by 4 bases and J by 2 bases, with 20 bases left in between. The CDR3 covers 17 residues. Germline loops: CDR1 MDHEN, CDR2 SYDVKM. In nucleotides, the CDR3 is TGTGCCAGCAGTTCCTCCGGCGCAGCAGGGAGACAAGAGACCCAGTACTTC. Protein: CASSSSGAAGRQETQYF.

This clonotype has a count of ten or more. The chain combines TRBV12-3 or TRBV12-4 with TRBJ2-7; possibly TRBD2 for D (5 bases). The CDR3 contains 12 residues. V was trimmed by 8 bases and J by 2 bases, leaving 10 bases between them. CDR3 in DNA: TGTGCCAGCGGGAGTCAAACCTACGAGCAGTACTTC. Amino acids: CASGSQTYEQYF.

This clonotype appeared many times. The chain carries TRBV18 and TRBJ1-1, with D unclear. The germline V gene encodes CDR1 KGHSH and CDR2 LQKENI. The CDR3 contains 14 residues. Trimming left V 3 bases short and J 0 bases short, with 8 bases between. CDR3 nucleotides: TGTGCCAGCTCACCCGGGGTCTTGAACACTGAAGCTTTCTTT. Translated, it gives CASSPGVLNTEAFF.

This clonotype showed up just a few times. The chain recombines TRBV5-1 with TRBJ1-5; TRBD1 matches at 8 bases. The CDR3 totals 15 residues. Losses at the gene ends were 0 bases for V and 7 bases for J; bases not matched to a gene: 6. Germline values: CDR1 SGHRS, CDR2 YFSETQ. In nucleotides, the CDR3 is TGCGCCAGCAGCTTGGCAGGGGGCCCCAGCCAGCCCCAGCATTTT. It yields the protein CASSLAGGPSQPQHF.

This clonotype was seen many times. The V call is TRBV18, the J call TRBJ1-5; possibly TRBD1 for D (6 bases). Germline CDR1 reads KGHSH; CDR2 reads LQKENI. The V gene lost 2 bases and the J gene lost 3 bases, with 17 bases spanning the gap. This CDR3 is 17 amino acids long. CDR3: CASSPYVGRGTNQPQHF. The CDR3 nucleotides read TGTGCCAGCTCACCATATGTGGGCAGGGGCACCAATCAGCCCCAGCATTTT.

The table lists this clonotype with a few counts. CDR3 nucleotide sequence: TGTGCCAGCAGTTTATTGCGGGAGGTGGGTTTCAATGAGCAGTTCTTC. This codes for CASSLLREVGFNEQFF. This chain links TRBV28 with TRBJ2-1; 8 bases map to TRBD2. Per the germline V gene, CDR1 is MDHEN and CDR2 is SYDVKM. Unmatched junction bases numbered 8, after V lost 1 base and J lost 6 bases. The CDR3 consists of 16 residues.

The chain has TRBV27 and TRBJ2-7; TRBD2 matches at 9 bases. The germline CDR1 and CDR2 sequences are MNHEY and SMNVEV (reference sequence). Trimming removed 11 bases from V and 6 bases from J; junction bases left unmatched: 5. CDR3 length equals 11 residues. The DNA of the CDR3 is TGTGCCGCGGGGGGGGCGGCCGAGCAGTACTTC. Translated, it gives CAAGGAAEQYF.

The chain carries TRBV5-4 and TRBJ2-7; the D gene could be TRBD1 or TRBD2 (5 bases each). The CDR3 totals 12 residues. Per germline, CDR1 SGHNT and CDR2 YYREEE (reference sequence). Deletions cut 4 bases from V and 3 bases from J, with 8 bases between. This CDR3 reads CASSRGVYEQYF. Here the CDR3 DNA reads TGTGCCAGCAGCCGGGGCGTCTACGAGCAGTACTTC.

This clonotype showed up many times. This chain joins TRBV20-1 and TRBJ2-7; TRBD2 is a possible D gene (6 bases). The V end lost 6 bases, the J end lost 4 bases, and 16 bases lay between the germline ends. Germline-derived CDR1 and CDR2 are DFQATT and SNEGSKA (reference sequence). There are 13 residues in the CDR3. CDR3 bases: TGCAGTGCGATAAGTTTAGCGGCTTACGAGCAGTACTTC. Translated, it gives CSAISLAAYEQYF.

The genes are TRBV2 and TRBJ1-2; a possible D gene is TRBD1 (6 bases). V lost 1 base, J lost 10 bases, and 16 bases lay in between. Germline assignment: CDR1 SNHLY and CDR2 FYNNEI. The CDR3 is 14 residues long. The CDR3 nucleotides read TGTGCCAGCAGTGAAGGGGGGACACCTCTTCCCTACACCTTC. Amino acids: CASSEGGTPLPYTF.

Many counts were recorded for this clonotype. The chain has TRBV20-1 and TRBJ1-5, with a weak D call TRBD1 (6 bases). Trimming left V 0 bases short and J 2 bases short, with 17 bases between. In germline, CDR1 is DFQATT, CDR2 SNEGSKA (reference sequence). The CDR3 covers 17 residues. The DNA for the CDR3 is TGCAGTGCTAGAGATCTTGAGGGGGGCGACGGCAATCAGCCCCAGCATTTT. It codes for CSARDLEGGDGNQPQHF.

This clonotype has at least ten counts. The V call is TRBV5-1, the J call TRBJ2-5; 9 bases fit TRBD2. The CDR3 is made up of 15 amino acids. With 1 base clipped from V and 3 bases from J, the junction kept 4 bases outside the gene matches. CDR1 SGHRS and CDR2 YFSETQ come from the germline V gene. The CDR3 DNA follows: TGCGCCAGCAGCTTGATTATAGCGGGAGAAGAGACCCAGTACTTC. Amino acids: CASSLIIAGEETQYF.

This clonotype was seen a few times. The DNA for the CDR3 is TGTGCCAGCAGTCAGAAGACAGGGCAGCACGAGCAGTACTTC. This gives the protein CASSQKTGQHEQYF. V usage is TRBV6-5 and J usage is TRBJ2-7, with 7 bases that match TRBD1. The V and J ends lost 5 bases and 5 bases, in that order; junction bases with no gene match: 9. Germline V CDR1 and CDR2: MNHEY, SVGAGI. This CDR3 spans 14 amino acids.